This record looks at one TCR beta chain sequence and its context. This sample was taken from a study of control samples from healthy donors and cancer patients. The data were produced by immunoSEQ multiplex PCR, yet TCRdb's version contains in-frame clones alone and is incomplete. The data show over 150,000 clones, with approximately 94% seen just once and 11% to 15% held by the top ten. The CDR3 is 16 residues long. Per the germline V gene, CDR1 is SGHDT and CDR2 is YYEEEE. After removal of 2 bases from V and 2 bases from J, the junction contained 6 bases not matched to a gene. V gene TRBV5-6 combines with J gene TRBJ2-3, with TRBD2 identical over 9 bases. Sequencing used PBMCs. The TCR was taken from a man in his 60s with colorectal cancer. For the CDR3, the DNA is TGTGCCAGCAGCTTAGGGCTAGCGGGACACACAGATACGCAGTATTTT. It is translated as CASSLGLAGHTDTQYF.